This T cell receptor beta chain was captured in a study of cytomegalovirus exposure and HLA in healthy donors. Notes on this clone: Its antigen remains unidentified.

PCR used 60 Vbeta primers and 13 Jbeta primers. Repertoires were generated with immunoSEQ multiplex PCR, while TCRdb's copy carries only in-frame clones and drops some. The repertoire has roughly 84,000 clones, more than 50% of them found once; the top ten carry over 14%. General observations from the study: The likely explanation for a cluster of highly shared sequence variants was sequencing artifact. The authors enumerated some 160 TCR beta chains as linked to cytomegalovirus.

The sequencing sample was made of PBMCs. The clonotype comes from a woman aged 40 to 49 in good health and CMV-seropositive.

The CDR3 coding sequence is TGCGCCAGTAGTCAAGATAGCGGGGACGACGAGCAGTACTTC. Amino acids: CASSQDSGDDEQYF. The J gene is TRBJ2-7, the V gene TRBV5-1, with 8 bases matching TRBD2. There are 14 residues in the CDR3. Per germline, CDR1 SGHRS and CDR2 YFSETQ. The V gene end was trimmed by 8 bases and the J gene end by 5 bases; junction bases not matched to a gene: 12.